This TCR beta chain emerged from a study of CD4+ T cells in melanoma. Assay: immunoSEQ multiplex PCR; the TCRdb copy retains only in-frame clones and omits some. Of 4,800 or so clones in the sample, 60% to 80% are singletons; the top ten hold 29%. Study outcomes and limitations: A reported correlation linked neoantigen-specific CD4+ T cells to CD8+, macrophage and B cell function. Reportedly, melanoma neoantigen-specific CD4+ T cells showed varied differentiation states.

V was shortened by 6 bases and J by 3 bases, with 15 bases between the two germline ends. The germline V gene encodes CDR1 SQVTM and CDR2 ANQGSEA. This CDR3 comprises 13 residues. This clone has more than one count but fewer than ten. The antigen is not known. The chain recombines TRBV29-1 with TRBJ2-7; D gene uncertain. The receptor comes from a human donor with melanoma. Sequencing was done on a sample of cells from a culture (not recorded whether cultured in vitro). This chain's CDR3 is CSVVPGANYEQYF. In DNA, the CDR3 is TGCAGCGTAGTCCCGGGCGCCAACTACGAGCAGTACTTC.